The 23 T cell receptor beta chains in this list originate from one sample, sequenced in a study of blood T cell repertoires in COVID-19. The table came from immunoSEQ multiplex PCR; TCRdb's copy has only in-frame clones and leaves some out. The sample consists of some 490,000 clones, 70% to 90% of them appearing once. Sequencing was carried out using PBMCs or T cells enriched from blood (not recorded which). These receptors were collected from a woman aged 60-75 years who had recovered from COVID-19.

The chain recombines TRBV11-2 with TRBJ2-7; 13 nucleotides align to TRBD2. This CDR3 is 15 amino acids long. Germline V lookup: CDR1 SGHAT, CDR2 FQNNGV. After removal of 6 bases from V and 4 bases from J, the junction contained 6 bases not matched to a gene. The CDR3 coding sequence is TGTGCCAGCAGACCCACTAGCGGGGGGGCTTACGAGCAGTACTTC. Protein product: CASRPTSGGAYEQYF. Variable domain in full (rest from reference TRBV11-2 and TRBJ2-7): EAGVAQSPRYKIIEKRQSVAFWCNPISGHATLYWYQQILGQGPKLLIQFQNNGVVDDSQLPKDRFSAERLKGVDSTLKIQPAKLEDSAVYLCASRPTSGGAYEQYFGPGTRLTVT.

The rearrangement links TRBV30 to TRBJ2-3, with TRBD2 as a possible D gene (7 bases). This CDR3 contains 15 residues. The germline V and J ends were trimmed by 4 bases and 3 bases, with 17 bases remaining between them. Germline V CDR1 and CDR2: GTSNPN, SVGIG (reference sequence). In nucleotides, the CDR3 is TGTGCCTGGAAACTTCGAGGGGGGGCTACAGATACGCAGTATTTT. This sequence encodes CAWKLRGGATDTQYF.

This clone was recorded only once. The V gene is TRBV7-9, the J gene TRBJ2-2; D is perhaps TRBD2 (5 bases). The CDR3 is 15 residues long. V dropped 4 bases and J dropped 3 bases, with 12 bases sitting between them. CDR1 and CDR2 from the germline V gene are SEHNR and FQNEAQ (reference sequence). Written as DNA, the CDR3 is TGTGCCAGCAGCTCAAGGCGGCGGGACACCGGGGAGCTGTTTTTT. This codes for CASSSRRRDTGELFF.

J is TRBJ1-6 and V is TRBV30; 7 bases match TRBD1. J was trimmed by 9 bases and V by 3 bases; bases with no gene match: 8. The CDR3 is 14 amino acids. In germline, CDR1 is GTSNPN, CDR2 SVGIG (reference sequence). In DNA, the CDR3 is TGTGCCTGGAGACTAACAGGGGTAGGTTCACCCCTCCACTTT. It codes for CAWRLTGVGSPLHF.

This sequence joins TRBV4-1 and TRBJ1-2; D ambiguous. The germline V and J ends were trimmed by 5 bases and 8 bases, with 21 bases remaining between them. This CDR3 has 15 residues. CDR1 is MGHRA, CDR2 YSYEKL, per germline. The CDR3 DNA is TGCGCCAGCAGCTTCCGGGATTTTAAGCTTGAGGGCTACACCTTC. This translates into CASSFRDFKLEGYTF.

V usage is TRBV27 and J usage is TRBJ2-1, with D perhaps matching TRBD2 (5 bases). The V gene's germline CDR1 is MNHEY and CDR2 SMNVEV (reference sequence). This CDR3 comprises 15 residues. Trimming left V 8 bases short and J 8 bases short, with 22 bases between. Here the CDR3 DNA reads TGTGCCAGCGGGCGCCTAGCAGCCCTCAGTGATGAGCAGTTCTTC. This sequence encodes CASGRLAALSDEQFF.

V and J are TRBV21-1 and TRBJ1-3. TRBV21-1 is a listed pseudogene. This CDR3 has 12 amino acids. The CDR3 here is CASRLEGNTIYF. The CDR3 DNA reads TGTGCCAGCAGGTTGGAGGGAAACACCATATATTTT.

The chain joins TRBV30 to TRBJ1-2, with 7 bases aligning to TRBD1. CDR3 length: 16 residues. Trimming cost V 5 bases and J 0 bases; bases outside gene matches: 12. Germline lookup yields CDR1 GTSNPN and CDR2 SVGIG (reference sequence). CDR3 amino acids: CAWLRLIGTANYGYTF. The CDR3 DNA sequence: TGTGCCTGGCTGAGACTAATCGGGACAGCTAACTATGGCTACACCTTC.

The CDR3 loop reads CASSQLAGGSNTGELFF. For the CDR3, the DNA is TGTGCCAGCAGTCAACTAGCGGGGGGATCGAACACCGGGGAGCTGTTTTTT. V and J are TRBV5-4 and TRBJ2-2; 12 bases map to TRBD2. Per the germline V gene, CDR1 is SGHNT and CDR2 is YYREEE (reference sequence). V shed 5 bases, J shed 0 bases, and the junction held 5 bases outside the gene matches. The CDR3 spans 17 residues.

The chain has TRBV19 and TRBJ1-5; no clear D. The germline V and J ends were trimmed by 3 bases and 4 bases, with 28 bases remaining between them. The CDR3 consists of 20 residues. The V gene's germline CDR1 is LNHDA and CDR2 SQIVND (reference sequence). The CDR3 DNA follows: TGTGCCAGTAGTATTAACAACGAGGACTACATACTTCGTCGGAATCAGCCCCAGCATTTT. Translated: CASSINNEDYILRRNQPQHF.

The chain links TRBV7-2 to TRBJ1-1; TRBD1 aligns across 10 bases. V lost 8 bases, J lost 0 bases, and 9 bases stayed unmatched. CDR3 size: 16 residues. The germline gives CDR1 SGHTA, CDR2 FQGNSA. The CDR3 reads CASCPGTGVLNTEAFF. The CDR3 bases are TGTGCCAGCTGCCCCGGGACAGGGGTTTTGAACACTGAAGCTTTCTTT.

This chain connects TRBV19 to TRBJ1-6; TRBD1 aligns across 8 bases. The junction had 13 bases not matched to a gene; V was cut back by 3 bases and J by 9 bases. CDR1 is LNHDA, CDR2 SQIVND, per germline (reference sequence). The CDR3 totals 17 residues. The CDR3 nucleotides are TGTGCCAGTAGTATTAAAAGGTCGGGGACAGGAACTTCACCCCTCCACTTT. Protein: CASSIKRSGTGTSPLHF.

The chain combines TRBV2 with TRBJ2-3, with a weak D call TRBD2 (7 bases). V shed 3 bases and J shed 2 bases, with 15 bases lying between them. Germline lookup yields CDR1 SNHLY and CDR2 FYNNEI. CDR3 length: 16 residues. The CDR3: CASSDYAGALTDTQYF. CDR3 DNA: TGTGCCAGCAGTGACTATGCGGGGGCCCTCACAGATACGCAGTATTTT.

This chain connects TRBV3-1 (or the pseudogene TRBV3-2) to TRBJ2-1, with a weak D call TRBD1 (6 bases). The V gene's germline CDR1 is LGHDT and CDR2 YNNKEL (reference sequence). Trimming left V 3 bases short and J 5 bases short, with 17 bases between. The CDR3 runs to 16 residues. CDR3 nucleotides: TGTGCCAGCAGCCACCGGACAGTTCGAACAGACAATGAGCAGTTCTTC. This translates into CASSHRTVRTDNEQFF.

The CDR3 loop reads CATSRQGQAFF. DNA of the CDR3: TGTGCCACCTCTAGACAGGGCCAAGCTTTCTTT. The gene calls are TRBV24-1 and TRBJ1-1; 7 nucleotides line up with TRBD1. This CDR3 is built from 11 residues. Germline values: CDR1 KGHDR, CDR2 SFDVKD. Unmatched junction bases numbered 6, after V lost 9 bases and J lost 9 bases.

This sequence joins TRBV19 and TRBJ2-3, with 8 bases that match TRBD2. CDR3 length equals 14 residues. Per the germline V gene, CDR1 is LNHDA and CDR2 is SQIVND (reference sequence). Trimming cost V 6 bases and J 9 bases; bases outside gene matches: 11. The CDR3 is CASSRAGVLETQYF. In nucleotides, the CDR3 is TGTGCCAGTAGCCGAGCGGGGGTCCTTGAGACGCAGTATTTT.

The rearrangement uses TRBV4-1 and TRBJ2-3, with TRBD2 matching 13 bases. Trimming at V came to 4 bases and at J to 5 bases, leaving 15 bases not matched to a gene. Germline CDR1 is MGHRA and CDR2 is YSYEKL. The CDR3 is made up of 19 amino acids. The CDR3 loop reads CASSLLPTSGGTYGDTQYF. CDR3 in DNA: TGCGCCAGCAGCCTCCTCCCGACTAGCGGGGGGACGTATGGAGATACGCAGTATTTT.

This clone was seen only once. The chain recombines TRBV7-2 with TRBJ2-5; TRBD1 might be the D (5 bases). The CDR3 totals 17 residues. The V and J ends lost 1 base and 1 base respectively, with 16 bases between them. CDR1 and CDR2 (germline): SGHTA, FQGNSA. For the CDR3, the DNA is TGTGCCAGCAGCTTAGTAGGGGTCTTGATCCCCCAAGAGACCCAGTACTTC. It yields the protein CASSLVGVLIPQETQYF. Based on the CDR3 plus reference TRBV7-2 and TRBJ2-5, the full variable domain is GAGVSQSPSNKVTEKGKDVELRCDPISGHTALYWYRQSLGQGLEFLIYFQGNSAPDKSGLPSDRFSAERTGGSVSTLTIQRTQQEDSAVYLCASSLVGVLIPQETQYFGPGTRLLVL.

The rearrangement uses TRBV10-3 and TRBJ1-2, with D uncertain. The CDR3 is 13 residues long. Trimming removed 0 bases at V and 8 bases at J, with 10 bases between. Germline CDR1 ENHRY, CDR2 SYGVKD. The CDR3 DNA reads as TGTGCCATCAGTGAGTCGGAGGGAAGGGGCTACACCTTC. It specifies CAISESEGRGYTF.

CDR3 DNA sequence: TGTGCCAGCAGCCCCCGGGACACCTCCTACAATGAGCAGTTCTTC. Amino acid sequence: CASSPRDTSYNEQFF. The chain has TRBV5-4 and TRBJ2-1, with D possibly TRBD1 on 6 matching bases. The V gene's germline CDR1 is SGHNT and CDR2 YYREEE (reference sequence). Trimming pared 4 bases from V and 0 bases from J, leaving 11 bases between. The CDR3 has 15 amino acids.

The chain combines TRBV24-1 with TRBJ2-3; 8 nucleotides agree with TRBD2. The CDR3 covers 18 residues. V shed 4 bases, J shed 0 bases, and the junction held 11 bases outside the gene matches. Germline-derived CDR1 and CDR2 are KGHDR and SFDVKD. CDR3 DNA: TGTGCCACCAGTGACCCCCTCCGGAGCGGGGGAAGCACAGATACGCAGTATTTT. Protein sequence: CATSDPLRSGGSTDTQYF.

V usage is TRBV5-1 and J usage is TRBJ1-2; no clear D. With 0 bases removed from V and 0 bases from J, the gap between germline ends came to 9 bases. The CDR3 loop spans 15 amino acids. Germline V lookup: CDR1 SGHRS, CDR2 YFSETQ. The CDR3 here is CASSLGRDTNYGYTF. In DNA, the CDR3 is TGCGCCAGCAGCTTGGGCCGGGATACTAACTATGGCTACACCTTC. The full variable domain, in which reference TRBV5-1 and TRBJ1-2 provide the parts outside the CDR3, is KAGVTQTPRYLIKTRGQQVTLSCSPISGHRSVSWYQQTPGQGLQFLFEYFSETQRNKGNFPGRFSGRQFSNSRSEMNVSTLELGDSALYLCASSLGRDTNYGYTFGSGTRLTVV.

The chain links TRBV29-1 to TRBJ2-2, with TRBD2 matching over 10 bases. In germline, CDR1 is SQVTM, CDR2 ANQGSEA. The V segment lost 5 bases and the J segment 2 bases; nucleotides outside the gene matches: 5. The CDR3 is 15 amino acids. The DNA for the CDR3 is TGCAGCGTTTTCCTAGCGGGGGATAACACCGGGGAGCTGTTTTTT. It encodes CSVFLAGDNTGELFF.